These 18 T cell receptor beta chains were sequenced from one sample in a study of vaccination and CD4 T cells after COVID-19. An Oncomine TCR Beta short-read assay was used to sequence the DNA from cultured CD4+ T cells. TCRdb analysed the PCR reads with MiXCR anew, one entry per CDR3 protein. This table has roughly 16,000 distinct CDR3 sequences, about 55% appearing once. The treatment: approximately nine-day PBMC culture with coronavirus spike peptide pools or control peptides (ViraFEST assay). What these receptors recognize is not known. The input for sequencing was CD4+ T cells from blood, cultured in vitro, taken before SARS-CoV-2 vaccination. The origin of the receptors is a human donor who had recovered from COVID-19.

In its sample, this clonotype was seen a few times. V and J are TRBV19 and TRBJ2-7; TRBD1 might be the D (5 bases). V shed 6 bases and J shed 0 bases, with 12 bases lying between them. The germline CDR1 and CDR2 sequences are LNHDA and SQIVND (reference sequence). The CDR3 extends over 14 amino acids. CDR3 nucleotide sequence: TGTGCCAGTAGCCGAACAGGATCCTCCTACGAGCAGTACTTC. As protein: CASSRTGSSYEQYF.

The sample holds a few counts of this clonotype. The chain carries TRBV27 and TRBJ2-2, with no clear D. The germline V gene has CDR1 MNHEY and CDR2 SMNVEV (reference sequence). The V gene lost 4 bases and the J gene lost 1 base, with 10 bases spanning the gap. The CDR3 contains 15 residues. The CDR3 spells CASSWGWQNTGELFF. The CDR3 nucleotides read TGTGCCAGCAGTTGGGGATGGCAGAACACCGGGGAGCTGTTTTTT.

CDR3 bases: TGCGCCAGCAGCCAAGGCGCACAGACTTATGAAGCTTTCTTT. The encoded protein is CASSQGAQTYEAFF. This sequence joins TRBV4-3 and TRBJ1-1; no clear D gene. The CDR3 consists of 14 residues. V was pared by 1 base and J by 7 bases, with 13 bases between. Germline lookup yields CDR1 LGHNA and CDR2 YSLEER.

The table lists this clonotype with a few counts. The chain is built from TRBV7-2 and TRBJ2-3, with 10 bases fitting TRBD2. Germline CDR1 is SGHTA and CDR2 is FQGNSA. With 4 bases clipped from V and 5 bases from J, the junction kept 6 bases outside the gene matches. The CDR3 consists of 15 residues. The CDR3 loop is CASSSSSGSLDTQYF. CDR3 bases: TGTGCCAGCAGCTCTTCTAGCGGGAGCCTAGATACGCAGTATTTT.

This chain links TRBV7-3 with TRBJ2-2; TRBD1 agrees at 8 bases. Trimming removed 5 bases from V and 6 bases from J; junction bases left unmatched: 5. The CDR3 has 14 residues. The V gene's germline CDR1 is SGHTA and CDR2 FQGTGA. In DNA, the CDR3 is TGTGCCAGCAGCATGGAACAGGGGGCCGGGGAGCTGTTTTTT. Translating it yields CASSMEQGAGELFF.

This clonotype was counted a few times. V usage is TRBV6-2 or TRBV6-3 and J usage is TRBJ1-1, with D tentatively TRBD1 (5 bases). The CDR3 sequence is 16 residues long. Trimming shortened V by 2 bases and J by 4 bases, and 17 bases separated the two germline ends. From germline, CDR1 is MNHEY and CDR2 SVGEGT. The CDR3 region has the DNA TGTGCCAGCAGTTACGGGGCAGGGCGGGTTAGCACTGAAGCTTTCTTT. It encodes CASSYGAGRVSTEAFF.

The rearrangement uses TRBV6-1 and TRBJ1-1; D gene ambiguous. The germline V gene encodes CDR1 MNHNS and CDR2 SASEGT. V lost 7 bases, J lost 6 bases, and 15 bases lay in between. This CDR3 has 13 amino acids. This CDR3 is CASTTGRESEAFF. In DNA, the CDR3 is TGTGCCAGCACCACCGGGCGGGAGTCTGAAGCTTTCTTT.

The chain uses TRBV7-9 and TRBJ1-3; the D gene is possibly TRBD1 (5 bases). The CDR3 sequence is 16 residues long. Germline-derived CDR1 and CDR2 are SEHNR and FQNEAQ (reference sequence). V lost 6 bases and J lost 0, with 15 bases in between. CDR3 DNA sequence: TGTGCCAGCAGTAGAACAAGGGGCATCTCTGGAAACACCATATATTTT. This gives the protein CASSRTRGISGNTIYF.

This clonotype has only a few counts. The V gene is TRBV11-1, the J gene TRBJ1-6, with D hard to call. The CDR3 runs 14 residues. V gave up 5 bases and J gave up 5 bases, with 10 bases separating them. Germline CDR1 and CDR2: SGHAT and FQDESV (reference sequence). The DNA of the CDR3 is TGTGCCAGCAGCAGGTCGGGGAATAATTCACCCCTCCACTTT. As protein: CASSRSGNNSPLHF.

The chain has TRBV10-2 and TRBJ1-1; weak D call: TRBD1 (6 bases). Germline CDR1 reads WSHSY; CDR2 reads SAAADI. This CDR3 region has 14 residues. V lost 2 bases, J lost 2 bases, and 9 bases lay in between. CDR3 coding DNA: TGCGCCAGCAGTGAGAAAGGGGGTAACACTGAAGCTTTCTTT. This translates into CASSEKGGNTEAFF.

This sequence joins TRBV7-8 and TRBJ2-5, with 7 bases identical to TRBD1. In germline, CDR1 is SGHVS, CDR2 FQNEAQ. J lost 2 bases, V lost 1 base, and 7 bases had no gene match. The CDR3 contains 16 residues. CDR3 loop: CASSLVAGGIQETQYF. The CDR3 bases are TGTGCCAGCAGCTTAGTTGCAGGGGGAATTCAAGAGACCCAGTACTTC. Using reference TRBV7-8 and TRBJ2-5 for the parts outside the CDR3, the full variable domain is GAGVSQSPRYKVAKRGQDVALRCDPISGHVSLFWYQQALGQGPEFLTYFQNEAQLDKSGLPSDRFFAERPEGSVSTLKIQRTQQEDSAVYLCASSLVAGGIQETQYFGPGTRLLVL.

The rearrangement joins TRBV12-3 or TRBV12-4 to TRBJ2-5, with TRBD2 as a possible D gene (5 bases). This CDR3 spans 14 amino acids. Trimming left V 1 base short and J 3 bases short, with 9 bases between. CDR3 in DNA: TGTGCCAGCAGTTTAGAACCGGGGAAAGAGACCCAGTACTTC. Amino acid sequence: CASSLEPGKETQYF.

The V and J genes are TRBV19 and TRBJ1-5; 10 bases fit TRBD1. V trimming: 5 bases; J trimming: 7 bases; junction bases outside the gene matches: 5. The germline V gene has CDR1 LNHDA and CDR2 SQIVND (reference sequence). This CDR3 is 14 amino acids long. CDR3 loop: CASSSETGGQPQHF. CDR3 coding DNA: TGTGCCAGTAGTTCAGAGACAGGGGGCCAGCCCCAGCATTTT.

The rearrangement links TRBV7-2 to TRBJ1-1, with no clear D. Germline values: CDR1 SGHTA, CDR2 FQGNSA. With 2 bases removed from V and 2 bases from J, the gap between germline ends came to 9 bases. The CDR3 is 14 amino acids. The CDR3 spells CASSLSSGNTEAFF. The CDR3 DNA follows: TGTGCCAGCAGCTTAAGCTCGGGAAACACTGAAGCTTTCTTT.

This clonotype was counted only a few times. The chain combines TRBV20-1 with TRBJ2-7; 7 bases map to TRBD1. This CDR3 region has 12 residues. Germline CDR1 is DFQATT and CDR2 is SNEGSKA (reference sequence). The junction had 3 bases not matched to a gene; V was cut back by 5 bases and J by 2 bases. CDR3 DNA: TGCAGTGCTCGACAGGGCCCCTACGAGCAGTACTTC. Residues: CSARQGPYEQYF.

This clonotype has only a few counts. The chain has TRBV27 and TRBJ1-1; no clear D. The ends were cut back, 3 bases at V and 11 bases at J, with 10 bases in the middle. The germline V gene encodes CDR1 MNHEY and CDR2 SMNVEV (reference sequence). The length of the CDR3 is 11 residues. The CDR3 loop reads CASSFRERAFF. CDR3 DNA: TGTGCCAGCAGTTTCAGAGAAAGGGCTTTCTTT.

CDR3 coding DNA: TGTGCCAGTACCACGGGGTCAGGCGCTGAAGCTTTCTTT. It yields the protein CASTTGSGAEAFF. The gene calls are TRBV19 and TRBJ1-1, with D hard to call. Looked up from germline, CDR1 is LNHDA and CDR2 is SQIVND (reference sequence). Trimming took off 7 bases at V and 6 bases at J, with 15 bases between the two ends. CDR3 length: 13 amino acids.

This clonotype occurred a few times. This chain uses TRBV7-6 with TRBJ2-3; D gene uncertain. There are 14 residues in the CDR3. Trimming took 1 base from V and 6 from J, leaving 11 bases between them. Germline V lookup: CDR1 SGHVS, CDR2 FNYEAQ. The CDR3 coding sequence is TGTGCCAGCAGCTTAGAGCGCACCGGGGATACGCAGTATTTT. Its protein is CASSLERTGDTQYF.